A single sample is the source of the 16 T cell receptor beta chains below, sequenced in a study of T cells in Graves' hyperthyroidism and ophthalmopathy. Regions amplified from RNA transcripts were the TCR beta CDR3 regions. The HTBI primer set was used in a first-round RT-PCR of the TCR CDR3. TCRdb independently ran MiXCR on the multiplex PCR reads; one entry per CDR3 protein. The sample lists 600,000 to 650,000 distinct CDR3 sequences, around 20% occurring once. Sequenced: blood. The receptors shown here come from a man aged 25-45 years with Graves' ophthalmopathy.

A word on this clonotype: A much larger clone differs by one base, so this may be a read error. The CDR3 ends on some other residue instead of the conserved phenylalanine or tryptophan, so this is likely a read error. The CDR3: CACKGRDHNSPLHL. The CDR3 DNA sequence: TGTGCCTGCAAGGGCAGGGATCATAATTCACCCCTCCACCTT. V and J are TRBV30 and TRBJ1-6; D possibly corresponds to TRBD1 (5 bases). The CDR3 extends over 14 amino acids. Germline CDR1 and CDR2: GTSNPN and SVGIG (reference sequence). V was shortened by 6 bases and J by 5 bases, with 14 bases between the two germline ends.

CDR3: CASSPETGGAHGYTF. In DNA, the CDR3 is TGTGCCAGCAGCCCTGAGACAGGGGGCGCGCACGGCTACACCTTC. The V gene is TRBV5-6, the J gene TRBJ1-2, with 10 bases fitting TRBD1. The V gene end was trimmed by 4 bases and the J gene end by 8 bases; junction bases not matched to a gene: 11. The germline CDR1 and CDR2 sequences are SGHDT and YYEEEE. The CDR3 extends over 15 amino acids.

There are many counts of this clonotype. The V call is TRBV30, the J call TRBJ1-5; no reliable D call. Germline assignment: CDR1 GTSNPN and CDR2 SVGIG (reference sequence). CDR3 length: 16 amino acids. Deletions cut 0 bases from V and 0 bases from J, with 12 bases between. CDR3 DNA sequence: TGTGCCTGGAGTGTAGGGCGGATCGTTAGCAATCAGCCCCAGCATTTT. Residues: CAWSVGRIVSNQPQHF.

This sequence joins TRBV7-8 and TRBJ2-1; 10 positions agree with TRBD2. Trimming removed 7 bases from V and 7 bases from J; junction bases left unmatched: 10. CDR1 and CDR2 (germline): SGHVS, FQNEAQ. The CDR3 sequence is 15 residues long. The CDR3 region has the DNA TGTGCCAGCACCCGAAGCGGGAGGGCAGGTAATGAGCAGTTCTTC. Translation gives CASTRSGRAGNEQFF. The full variable domain, completed using reference TRBV7-8 and TRBJ2-1, is GAGVSQSPRYKVAKRGQDVALRCDPISGHVSLFWYQQALGQGPEFLTYFQNEAQLDKSGLPSDRFFAERPEGSVSTLKIQRTQQEDSAVYLCASTRSGRAGNEQFFGPGTRLTVL.

In its sample, this clonotype was seen many times. The chain employs TRBV20-1 and TRBJ2-1; no clear D gene. V was pared by 1 base and J by 3 bases, with 10 bases between. In germline, CDR1 is DFQATT, CDR2 SNEGSKA (reference sequence). The CDR3 is 14 residues long. The CDR3 sequence is CSARGLENYNEQFF. In DNA form, the CDR3 reads TGCAGTGCTAGAGGCCTAGAGAACTACAATGAGCAGTTCTTC.

This clonotype has a handful of counts. The chain has TRBV19 and TRBJ2-7, with unresolved D. The ends were cut back, 2 bases at V and 7 bases at J, with 3 bases in the middle. The CDR3 covers 10 residues. Germline V CDR1 and CDR2: LNHDA, SQIVND (reference sequence). The CDR3 spells CASSITEQYF. The CDR3 DNA reads TGTGCCAGTAGTATAACTGAGCAGTACTTC.

This clonotype was found a few times. This chain connects TRBV6-1 to TRBJ2-3, with D uncertain. CDR1 is MNHNS, CDR2 SASEGT, per germline. The CDR3 is 15 residues long. Trimming took 2 bases from V and 0 from J, leaving 9 bases between them. CDR3 nucleotides: TGTGCCAGCAGTGAATGGGGTTCTAGCACAGATACGCAGTATTTT. Translated: CASSEWGSSTDTQYF.

This clonotype was detected ten times or more. CDR3 amino acids: CASSWPDRASGQPQHF. The CDR3 bases are TGTGCCAGCAGTTGGCCCGACAGGGCATCGGGCCAGCCCCAGCATTTT. The chain uses TRBV6-1 and TRBJ1-5, with 7 bases aligning to TRBD1. The CDR3 loop spans 16 amino acids. Trimming cost V 5 bases and J 7 bases; bases outside gene matches: 14. Germline V gene data show CDR1 as MNHNS and CDR2 as SASEGT.

The V call is TRBV11-2, the J call TRBJ2-1, with TRBD2 matching over 8 bases. The ends lost 4 bases at V and 0 bases at J; junction bases unmatched: 5. Germline CDR1 and CDR2: SGHAT and FQNNGV. The length of the CDR3 is 16 residues. DNA for the CDR3: TGTGCCAGCAGCTCGGGGGGGCTGGCCTCCTACAATGAGCAGTTCTTC. It yields the protein CASSSGGLASYNEQFF.

The CDR3: CASSHSGTFNTGELFF. DNA for the CDR3: TGTGCCAGCAGCCATTCCGGGACTTTCAACACCGGGGAGCTGTTTTTT. The rearrangement uses TRBV7-6 and TRBJ2-2; D is possibly TRBD2 (6 bases). The CDR3 is 16 residues long. Germline V gene data show CDR1 as SGHVS and CDR2 as FNYEAQ. Trimming left V 5 bases short and J 2 bases short, with 15 bases between.

CDR3 protein: CSAGPDGAIEQFF. CDR3 DNA: TGCAGCGCGGGGCCCGACGGTGCAATTGAGCAGTTCTTC. The rearrangement uses TRBV29-1 and TRBJ2-1; D possibly matches TRBD1 or TRBD2 (5 bases each). This CDR3 spans 13 amino acids. Germline CDR1 and CDR2: SQVTM and ANQGSEA. The V end lost 7 bases, the J end lost 9 bases, and 19 bases lay between the germline ends.

V gene TRBV7-6 combines with J gene TRBJ2-6, with D possibly being TRBD1 or TRBD2 (6 bases each). The V end lost 0 bases, the J end lost 4 bases, and 13 bases lay between the germline ends. The length of the CDR3 is 17 residues. The germline V gene encodes CDR1 SGHVS and CDR2 FNYEAQ. CDR3 sequence (DNA): TGTGCCAGCAGCTTAGCGGGGGCGGGGCCCGGGGCCAACGTCCTGACTTTC. It yields the protein CASSLAGAGPGANVLTF.

This clonotype appeared many times. The chain employs TRBV12-3 or TRBV12-4 and TRBJ1-1; D is uncertain. The V and J ends lost 2 bases and 4 bases respectively, with 17 bases between them. The CDR3 length is 16 residues. This CDR3 reads CASSLIQGMRSTEAFF. Written as DNA, the CDR3 is TGTGCCAGCAGTTTAATACAAGGAATGAGGTCCACTGAAGCTTTCTTT.

The rearrangement joins TRBV18 to TRBJ2-4, with a weak D call TRBD1 (7 bases). Germline V gene sequence: CDR1 KGHSH, CDR2 LQKENI. V was trimmed by 8 bases and J by 5 bases, leaving 22 bases between them. The CDR3 covers 16 residues. CDR3 loop: CASSARPGGPENIQYF. The DNA for the CDR3 is TGTGCCAGCAGCGCACGGCCAGGGGGGCCCGAAAACATTCAGTACTTC. Full variable domain (outside the CDR3, taken from reference TRBV18 and TRBJ2-4): NAGVMQNPRHLVRRRGQEARLRCSPMKGHSHVYWYRQLPEEGLKFMVYLQKENIIDESGMPKERFSAEFPKEGPSILRIQQVVRGDSAAYFCASSARPGGPENIQYFGAGTRLSVL.

This chain connects TRBV6-2 or TRBV6-3 to TRBJ1-5; 8 bases map to TRBD1. This CDR3 is built from 14 residues. Losses at the gene ends were 5 bases for V and 6 bases for J; bases not matched to a gene: 6. Looked up from germline, CDR1 is MNHEY and CDR2 is SVGEGT. CDR3 coding DNA: TGTGCCAGCAGTGCTTCGACAGGGGCTCAGCCCCAGCATTTT. This sequence encodes CASSASTGAQPQHF.

V gene TRBV28 combines with J gene TRBJ1-5; a possible D gene is TRBD1 (5 bases). Germline CDR1 MDHEN, CDR2 SYDVKM. This CDR3 is 20 amino acids long. V was pared by 2 bases and J by 1 base, with 24 bases between. The CDR3 coding sequence is TGTGCCAGCAGTTTAATATTCTGGCAGGGTAAACGACGGAGCAATCAGCCCCAGCATTTT. Encoded protein: CASSLIFWQGKRRSNQPQHF.